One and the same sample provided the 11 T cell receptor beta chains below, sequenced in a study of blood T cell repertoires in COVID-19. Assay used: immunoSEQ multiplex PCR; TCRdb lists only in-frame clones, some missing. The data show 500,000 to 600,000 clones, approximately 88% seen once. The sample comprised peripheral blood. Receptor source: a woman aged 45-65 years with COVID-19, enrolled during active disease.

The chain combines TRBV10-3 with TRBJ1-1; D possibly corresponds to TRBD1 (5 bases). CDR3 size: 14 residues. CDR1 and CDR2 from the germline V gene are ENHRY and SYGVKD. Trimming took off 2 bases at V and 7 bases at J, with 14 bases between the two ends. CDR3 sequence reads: CAISETGTRGEAFF. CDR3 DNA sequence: TGTGCCATCAGTGAGACCGGGACTCGGGGTGAAGCTTTCTTT.

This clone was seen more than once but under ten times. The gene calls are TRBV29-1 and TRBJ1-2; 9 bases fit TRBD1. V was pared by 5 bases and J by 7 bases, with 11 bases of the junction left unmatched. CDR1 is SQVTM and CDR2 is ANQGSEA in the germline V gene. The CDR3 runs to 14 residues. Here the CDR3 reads CSVTTGGAFGGYTF. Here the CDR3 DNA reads TGCAGCGTTACAACAGGGGGCGCTTTTGGTGGCTACACCTTC.

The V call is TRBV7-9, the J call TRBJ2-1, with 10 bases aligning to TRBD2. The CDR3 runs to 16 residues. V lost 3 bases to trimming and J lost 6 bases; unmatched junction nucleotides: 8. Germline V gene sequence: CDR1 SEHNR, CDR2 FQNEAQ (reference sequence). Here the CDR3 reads CASSLASGGVLNEQFF. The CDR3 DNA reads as TGTGCCAGCAGCTTGGCTAGCGGGGGCGTACTCAATGAGCAGTTCTTC.

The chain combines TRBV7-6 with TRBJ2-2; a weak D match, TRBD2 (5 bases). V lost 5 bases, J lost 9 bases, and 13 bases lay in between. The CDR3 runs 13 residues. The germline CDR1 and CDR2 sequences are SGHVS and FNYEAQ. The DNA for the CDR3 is TGTGCCAGCAGCAACGACCGACTAAGGGAGCTGTTTTTT. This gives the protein CASSNDRLRELFF.

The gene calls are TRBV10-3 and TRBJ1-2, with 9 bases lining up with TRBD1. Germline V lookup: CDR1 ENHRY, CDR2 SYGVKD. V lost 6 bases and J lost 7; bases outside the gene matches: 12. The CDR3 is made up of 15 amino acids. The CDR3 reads CAIRGTGSPGVGYTF. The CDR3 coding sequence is TGTGCCATCAGAGGGACAGGGAGCCCCGGAGTTGGCTACACCTTC.

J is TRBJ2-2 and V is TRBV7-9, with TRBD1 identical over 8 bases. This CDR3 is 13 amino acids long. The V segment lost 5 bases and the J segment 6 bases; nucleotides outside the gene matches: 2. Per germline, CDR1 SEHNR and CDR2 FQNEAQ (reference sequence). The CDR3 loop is CASSPTGAGELFF. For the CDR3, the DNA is TGTGCCAGCAGCCCGACAGGGGCCGGGGAGCTGTTTTTT.

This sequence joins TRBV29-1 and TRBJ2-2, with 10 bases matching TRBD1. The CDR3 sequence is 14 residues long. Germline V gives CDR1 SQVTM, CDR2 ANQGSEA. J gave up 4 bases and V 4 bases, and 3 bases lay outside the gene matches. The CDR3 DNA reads TGCAGCGTTGGGGACAGGGGATTCACCGGGGAGCTGTTTTTT. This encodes CSVGDRGFTGELFF.

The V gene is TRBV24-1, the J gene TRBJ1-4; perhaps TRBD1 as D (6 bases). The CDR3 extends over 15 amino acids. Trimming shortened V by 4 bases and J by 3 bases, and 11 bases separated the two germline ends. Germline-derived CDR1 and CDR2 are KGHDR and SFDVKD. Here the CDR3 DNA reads TGTGCCACCAGTGACCCGACAGGCTCTAATGAAAAACTGTTTTTT. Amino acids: CATSDPTGSNEKLFF.

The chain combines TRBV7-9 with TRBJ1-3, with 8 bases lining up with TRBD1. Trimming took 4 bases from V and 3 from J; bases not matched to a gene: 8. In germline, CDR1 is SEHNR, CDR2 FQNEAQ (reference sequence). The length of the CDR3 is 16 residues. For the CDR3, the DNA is TGTGCCAGCAGCTCCCTAGACAGGGGCGGTGGAAACACCATATATTTT. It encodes CASSSLDRGGGNTIYF.

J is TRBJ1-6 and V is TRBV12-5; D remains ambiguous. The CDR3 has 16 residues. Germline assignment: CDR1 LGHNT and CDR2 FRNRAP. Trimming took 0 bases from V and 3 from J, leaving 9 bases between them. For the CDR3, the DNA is TGTGCTAGTGGTTTGGTTTCCGGCGGCTATAATTCACCCCTCCACTTT. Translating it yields CASGLVSGGYNSPLHF.

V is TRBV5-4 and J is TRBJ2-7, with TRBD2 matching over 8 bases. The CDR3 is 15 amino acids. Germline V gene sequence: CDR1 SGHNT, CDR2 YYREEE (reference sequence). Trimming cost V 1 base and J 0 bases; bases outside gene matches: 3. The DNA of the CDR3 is TGTGCCAGCAGCTTGATCCTAGCGGGCTCCTACGAGCAGTACTTC. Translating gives CASSLILAGSYEQYF.